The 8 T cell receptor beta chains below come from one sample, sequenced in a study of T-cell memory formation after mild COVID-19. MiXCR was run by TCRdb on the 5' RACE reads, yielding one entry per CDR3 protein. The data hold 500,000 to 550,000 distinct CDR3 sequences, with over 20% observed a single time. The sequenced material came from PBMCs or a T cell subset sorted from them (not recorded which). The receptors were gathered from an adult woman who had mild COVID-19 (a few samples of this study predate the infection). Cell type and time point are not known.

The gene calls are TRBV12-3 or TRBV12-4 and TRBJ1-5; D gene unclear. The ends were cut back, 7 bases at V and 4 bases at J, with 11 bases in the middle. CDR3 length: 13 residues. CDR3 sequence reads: CASNPRENQPQHF. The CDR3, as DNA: TGTGCCAGCAATCCTAGGGAAAATCAGCCCCAGCATTTT.

CDR3 coding DNA: TGTGCCAGCAGTTTTTTTTTGGACAGCAACTATGGCTACACCTTC. Protein product: CASSFFLDSNYGYTF. The chain uses TRBV12-3 or TRBV12-4 and TRBJ1-2; a possible D gene is TRBD1 (6 bases). V lost 3 bases, J lost 2 bases, and 13 bases lay in between. This CDR3 region has 15 residues.

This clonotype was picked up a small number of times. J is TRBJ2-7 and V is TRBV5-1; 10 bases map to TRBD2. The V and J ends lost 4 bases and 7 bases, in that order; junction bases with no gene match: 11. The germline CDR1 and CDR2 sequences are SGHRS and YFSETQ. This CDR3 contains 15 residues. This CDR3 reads CASSPGASGSGEQYF. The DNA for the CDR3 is TGCGCCAGCAGCCCAGGTGCTAGCGGGAGTGGGGAGCAGTACTTC.

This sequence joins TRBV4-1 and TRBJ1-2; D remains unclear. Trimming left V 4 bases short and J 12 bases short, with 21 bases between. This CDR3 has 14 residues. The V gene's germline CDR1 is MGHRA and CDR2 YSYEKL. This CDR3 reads CASSPEPGFTAHTF. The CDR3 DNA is TGCGCCAGCAGCCCCGAGCCGGGATTTACGGCTCACACCTTC.

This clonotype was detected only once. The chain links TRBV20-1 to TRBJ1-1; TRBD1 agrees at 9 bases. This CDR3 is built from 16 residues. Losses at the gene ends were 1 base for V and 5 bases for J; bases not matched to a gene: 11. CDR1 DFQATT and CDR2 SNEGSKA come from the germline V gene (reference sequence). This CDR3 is CSARAPTGGAGTEAFF. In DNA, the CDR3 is TGCAGTGCTAGAGCGCCAACAGGGGGCGCGGGGACTGAAGCTTTCTTT.

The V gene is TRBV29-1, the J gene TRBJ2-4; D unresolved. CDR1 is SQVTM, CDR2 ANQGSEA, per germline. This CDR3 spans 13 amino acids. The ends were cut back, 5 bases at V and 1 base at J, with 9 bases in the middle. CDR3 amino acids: CSVHVGAKNIQYF. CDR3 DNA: TGCAGCGTTCATGTAGGGGCCAAAAACATTCAGTACTTC.

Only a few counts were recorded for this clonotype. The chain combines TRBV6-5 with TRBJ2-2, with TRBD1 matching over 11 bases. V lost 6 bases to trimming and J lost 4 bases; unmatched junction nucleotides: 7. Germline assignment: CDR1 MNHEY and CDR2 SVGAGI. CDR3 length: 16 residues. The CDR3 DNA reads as TGTGCCAGCAGGTCCGGGACAGGGGGTTTCACCGGGGAGCTGTTTTTT. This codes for CASRSGTGGFTGELFF.

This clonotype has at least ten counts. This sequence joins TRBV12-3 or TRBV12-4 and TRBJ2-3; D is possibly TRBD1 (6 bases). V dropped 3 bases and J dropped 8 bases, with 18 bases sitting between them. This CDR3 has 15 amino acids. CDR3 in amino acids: CASSLSQGPLTTQYF. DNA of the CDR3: TGTGCCAGCAGTTTGTCACAGGGCCCTCTTACTACGCAGTATTTT.